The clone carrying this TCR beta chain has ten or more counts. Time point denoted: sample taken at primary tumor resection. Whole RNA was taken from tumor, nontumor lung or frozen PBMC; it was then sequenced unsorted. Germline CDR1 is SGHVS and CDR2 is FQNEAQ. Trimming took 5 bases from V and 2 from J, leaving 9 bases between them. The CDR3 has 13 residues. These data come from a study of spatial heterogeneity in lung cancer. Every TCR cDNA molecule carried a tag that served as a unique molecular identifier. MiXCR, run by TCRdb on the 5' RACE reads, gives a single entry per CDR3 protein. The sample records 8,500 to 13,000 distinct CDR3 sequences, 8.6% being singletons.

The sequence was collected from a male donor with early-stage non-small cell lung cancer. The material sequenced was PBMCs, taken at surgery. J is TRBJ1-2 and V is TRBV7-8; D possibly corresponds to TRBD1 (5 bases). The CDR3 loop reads CASSTRQNYGYTF. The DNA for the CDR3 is TGTGCCAGCAGCACCCGACAGAACTATGGCTACACCTTC.